Shown below are 9 T cell receptor beta chains from a single sample sequenced in a study of blood T cell repertoires in COVID-19. The table came from immunoSEQ multiplex PCR; TCRdb's copy has only in-frame clones and leaves some out. This table holds 150,000 to 200,000 clones, over 75% found once. Sequencing used peripheral blood. The receptors were sampled from a man aged 45-65 years who had recovered from COVID-19.

This chain connects TRBV7-3 to TRBJ2-3, with unresolved D. The CDR3 has 15 residues. The V end lost 1 base, the J end lost 2 bases, and 10 bases lay between the germline ends. Germline V gene data show CDR1 as SGHTA and CDR2 as FQGTGA. In nucleotides, the CDR3 is TGTGCCAGCAGCTTAAGCGCAGCGTTCACAGATACGCAGTATTTT. Translated, it gives CASSLSAAFTDTQYF.

The DNA for the CDR3 is TGTGCCAGCAGCTTAGTGGGGGGTCCTAGCGAGCAGTACTTC. Residues: CASSLVGGPSEQYF. The J gene is TRBJ2-7, the V gene TRBV11-2; D possibly corresponds to TRBD2 (6 bases). The ends were cut back, 1 base at V and 6 bases at J, with 13 bases in the middle. CDR1 SGHAT and CDR2 FQNNGV come from the germline V gene. The CDR3 has 14 residues.

The CDR3 region has the DNA TGTGCCAGCAGTGGCCCCAGACAGGGAATTCAAGAGACCCAGTACTTC. It is translated as CASSGPRQGIQETQYF. This chain links TRBV2 with TRBJ2-5, with TRBD1 matching over 7 bases. V lost 4 bases and J lost 2; bases outside the gene matches: 10. CDR1 is SNHLY, CDR2 FYNNEI, per germline. The CDR3 consists of 16 residues.

This rearrangement joins TRBV27 to TRBJ2-1, with D unclear. Germline CDR1 reads MNHEY; CDR2 reads SMNVEV (reference sequence). The length of the CDR3 is 14 residues. Between the trimmed V and J ends, which lost 3 bases and 1 base, there was a span of 7 bases. In DNA, the CDR3 is TGTGCCAGCAGTTTGGCTAGATCCTACAATGAGCAGTTCTTC. It is translated as CASSLARSYNEQFF.

This chain joins TRBV4-2 and TRBJ2-3; TRBD2 matches at 11 bases. Per the germline V gene, CDR1 is LGHNA and CDR2 is YNFKEQ. This CDR3 has 15 amino acids. V lost 0 bases, J lost 6 bases, and 2 bases stayed unmatched. CDR3 sequence: CASSQETSGADTQYF. The CDR3 coding sequence is TGTGCCAGCAGCCAAGAGACTAGCGGGGCTGATACGCAGTATTTT.

This chain joins TRBV5-1 and TRBJ1-3; D is possibly TRBD1 (5 bases). Between the trimmed V and J ends, which lost 0 bases and 7 bases, there was a span of 11 bases. Germline CDR1 SGHRS, CDR2 YFSETQ. The CDR3 length is 14 residues. The CDR3 spells CASSLAGRGNTIYF. The CDR3 bases are TGCGCCAGCAGCTTGGCCGGAAGGGGCAACACCATATATTTT.

This clone occurred a few times. The chain couples TRBV5-1 to TRBJ1-1, with a tentative D call TRBD1 (6 bases). The CDR3 contains 17 residues. Germline values: CDR1 SGHRS, CDR2 YFSETQ. V lost 1 base to trimming and J lost 2 bases, with 18 bases between them. CDR3 DNA sequence: TGCGCCAGCAGCTTGAACCCGCGGACAGAAAGAAACACTGAAGCTTTCTTT. Translation gives CASSLNPRTERNTEAFF.

The chain is built from TRBV5-5 and TRBJ2-1; 9 positions agree with TRBD2. This CDR3 contains 15 residues. Trimming at V came to 2 bases and at J to 4 bases, leaving 4 bases not matched to a gene. The V gene's germline CDR1 is SGHKS and CDR2 YYEKEE (reference sequence). This CDR3 reads CASSFRLAAYNEQFF. The CDR3 bases are TGTGCCAGCAGCTTTCGACTAGCGGCTTACAATGAGCAGTTCTTC.

In this sample, this clone turned up once. The V gene is TRBV27, the J gene TRBJ2-1, with 11 bases aligning to TRBD2. The junction had 7 bases not matched to a gene; V was cut back by 4 bases and J by 8 bases. The germline V gene has CDR1 MNHEY and CDR2 SMNVEV (reference sequence). This CDR3 has 15 amino acids. This CDR3 is CASSYLAGGRHEQFF. Written as DNA, the CDR3 is TGTGCCAGCAGTTACCTAGCGGGAGGCAGGCATGAGCAGTTCTTC.